This T cell receptor (beta chain) was captured by sequencing in a study of T cells in Graves' hyperthyroidism and ophthalmopathy. General observations from the study: In the blood, most expanded thyroid clonotypes above 0.001 appeared as well. Progression to ophthalmopathy was predicted a median of 6.5 months early. Ophthalmopathy was separated from stable hyperthyroidism by a 13 V-J model.

Each patient was aged 18 to 65 and had newly diagnosed hyperthyroidism of under 2 months' duration. This clonotype was detected only a few times. The antigen remains unidentified. The investigators amplified TCR beta CDR3 regions from RNA transcripts. The study used the HTBI primer set for a first-round RT-PCR of the TCR CDR3. MiXCR, applied by TCRdb to the multiplex PCR reads, yields one record per CDR3 protein. The sample lists 750,000 to 900,000 distinct CDR3 sequences, roughly 40% occurring once. CDR1 and CDR2 from the germline V gene are SGHRS and YFSETQ. This CDR3 spans 13 amino acids. V lost 0 bases and J 7 bases, leaving 10 bases between the germline ends.

This TCR was sampled from a man younger than 35 with Graves' hyperthyroidism. J is TRBJ1-1 and V is TRBV5-1; D gene uncertain. Sequenced material: blood. CDR3 in amino acids: CASSLEGGSEAFF. CDR3 bases: TGCGCCAGCAGCTTGGAGGGAGGGAGTGAAGCTTTCTTT. The variable domain in full, completed from reference TRBV5-1 and TRBJ1-1, reads KAGVTQTPRYLIKTRGQQVTLSCSPISGHRSVSWYQQTPGQGLQFLFEYFSETQRNKGNFPGRFSGRQFSNSRSEMNVSTLELGDSALYLCASSLEGGSEAFFGQGTRLTVV.